Sequencing of this T cell receptor beta chain was carried out in a study of a mutant IDH1 vaccine in newly diagnosed glioma. On the study more broadly: Across weeks 1, 3, 5, 7, 11, 15, 19 and 23, patients received a vaccination each time, eight in all.

Turning to this clone: Antigen: not known.

Time point of the sample: week 23, last vaccination. Vaccination used 300 ug of mutant IDH1 20-mer peptide per dose, with topical imiquimod. TCRdb's table, derived via immunoSEQ multiplex PCR, lists solely in-frame clones and lacks some. This table has about 29,000 clones, 80% appearing once. Study observations and caveats: Pseudoprogression apparently tracked independently of changes in top peripheral T cell clonotypes.

The CDR3 extends over 13 amino acids. Germline CDR1 reads KGHSH; CDR2 reads LQKENI. The V end was cut by 3 bases, the J end by 7 bases, with 10 bases between. The chain links TRBV18 to TRBJ1-5; unclear D gene. The clonotype was recovered from a woman aged 18-29 years with glioma. The sample was PBMCs, taken from a glioma patient whose treatment included an IDH1 peptide vaccine. This CDR3 is CASSPMEYQPQHF. CDR3 DNA sequence: TGTGCCAGCTCACCTATGGAATACCAGCCCCAGCATTTT.